This T cell receptor (beta chain) originates from a study of shared clonotypes between healthy human individuals. The repertoire was sequenced with immunoSEQ multiplex PCR; TCRdb's copy has only in-frame clones and lacks some. There are around 2,000,000 clones in the sample; 90% to 95% occur only once, and roughly 0.13% lies in the top ten. Note on this clone: Its antigen is still unknown.

General study findings and limits: Naive subsets, compared against memory subsets, generally had larger estimated richness values.

V was trimmed by 3 bases and J by 4 bases, leaving 10 bases between them. The CDR3 contains 14 residues. Germline V gene lookup returns CDR1 GTSNPN and CDR2 SVGIG (reference sequence). The origin of this receptor is a young man in good health. The specimen was naive CD4+ T cells sorted from blood. Described subset: CD45RA+ positively selected. The J gene is TRBJ1-6, the V gene TRBV30; no firm D call. The CDR3 protein is CAWRGRTYNSPLHF. DNA of the CDR3: TGTGCCTGGAGGGGTCGGACTTATAATTCACCCCTCCACTTT.